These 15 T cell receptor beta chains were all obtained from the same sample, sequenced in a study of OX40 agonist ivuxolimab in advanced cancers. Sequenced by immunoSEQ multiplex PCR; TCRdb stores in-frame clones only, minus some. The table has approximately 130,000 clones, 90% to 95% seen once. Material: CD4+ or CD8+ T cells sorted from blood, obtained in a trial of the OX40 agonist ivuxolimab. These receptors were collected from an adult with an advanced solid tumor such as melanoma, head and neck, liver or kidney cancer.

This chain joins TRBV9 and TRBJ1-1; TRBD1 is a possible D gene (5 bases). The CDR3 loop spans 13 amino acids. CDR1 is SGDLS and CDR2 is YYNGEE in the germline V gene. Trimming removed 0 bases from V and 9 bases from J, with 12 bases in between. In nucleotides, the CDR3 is TGTGCCAGCAGCGTAGTGCAAGGGACTCAAGCTTTCTTT. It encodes CASSVVQGTQAFF.

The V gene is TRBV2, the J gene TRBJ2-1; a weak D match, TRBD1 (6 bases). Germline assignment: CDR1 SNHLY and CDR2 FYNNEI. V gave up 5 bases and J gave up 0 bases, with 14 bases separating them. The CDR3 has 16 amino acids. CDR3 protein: CASSPMDSPSYNEQFF. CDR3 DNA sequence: TGTGCCAGCAGTCCTATGGACAGCCCCTCCTACAATGAGCAGTTCTTC.

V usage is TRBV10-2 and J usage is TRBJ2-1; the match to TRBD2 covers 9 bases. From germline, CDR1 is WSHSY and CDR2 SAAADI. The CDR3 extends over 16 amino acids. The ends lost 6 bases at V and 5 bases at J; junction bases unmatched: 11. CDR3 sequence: CASSRALSGGNNEQFF. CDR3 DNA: TGCGCCAGCAGCCGCGCCCTTAGCGGGGGCAACAATGAGCAGTTCTTC.

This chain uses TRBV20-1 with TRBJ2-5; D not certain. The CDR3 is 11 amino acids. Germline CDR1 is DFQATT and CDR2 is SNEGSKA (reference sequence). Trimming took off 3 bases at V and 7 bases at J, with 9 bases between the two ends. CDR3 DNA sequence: TGCAGTGCTAGGGTGGAGAGGACCCAGTACTTC. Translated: CSARVERTQYF.

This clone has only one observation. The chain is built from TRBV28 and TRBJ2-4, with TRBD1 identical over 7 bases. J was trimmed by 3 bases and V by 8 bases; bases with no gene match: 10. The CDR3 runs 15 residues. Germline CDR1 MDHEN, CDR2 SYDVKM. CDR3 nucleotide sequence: TGTGCCAGCTTAGACAGGGAACGGGTCAAAAACATTCAGTACTTC. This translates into CASLDRERVKNIQYF.

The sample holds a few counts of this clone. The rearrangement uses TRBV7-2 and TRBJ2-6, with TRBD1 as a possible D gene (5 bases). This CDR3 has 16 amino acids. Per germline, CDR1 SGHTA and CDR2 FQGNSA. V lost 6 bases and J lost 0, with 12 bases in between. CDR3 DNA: TGTGCCAGCAGTTTGGACACCAACTCTGGGGCCAACGTCCTGACTTTC. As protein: CASSLDTNSGANVLTF. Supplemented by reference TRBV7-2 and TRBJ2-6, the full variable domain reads GAGVSQSPSNKVTEKGKDVELRCDPISGHTALYWYRQSLGQGLEFLIYFQGNSAPDKSGLPSDRFSAERTGGSVSTLTIQRTQQEDSAVYLCASSLDTNSGANVLTFGAGSRLTVL.

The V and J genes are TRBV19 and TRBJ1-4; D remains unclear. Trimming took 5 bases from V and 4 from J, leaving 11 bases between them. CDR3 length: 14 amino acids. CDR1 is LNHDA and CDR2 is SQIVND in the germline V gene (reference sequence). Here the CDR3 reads CASSRRQNNEKLFF. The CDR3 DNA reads TGTGCCAGTAGTCGGAGGCAGAATAATGAAAAACTGTTTTTT.

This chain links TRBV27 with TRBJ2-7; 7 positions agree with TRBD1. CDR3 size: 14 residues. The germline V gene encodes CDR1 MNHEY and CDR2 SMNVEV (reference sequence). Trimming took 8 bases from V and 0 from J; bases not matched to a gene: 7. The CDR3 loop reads CASSRGPLSYEQYF. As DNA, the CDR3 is TGTGCCAGCTCTAGGGGGCCTCTCTCCTACGAGCAGTACTTC.

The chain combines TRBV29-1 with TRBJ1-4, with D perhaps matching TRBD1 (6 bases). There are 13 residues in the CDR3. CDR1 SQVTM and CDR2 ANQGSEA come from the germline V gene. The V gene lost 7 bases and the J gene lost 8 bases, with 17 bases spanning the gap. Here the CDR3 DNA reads TGCAGCGGCAGGACAGCGGGGAGGGAAAAACTGTTTTTT. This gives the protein CSGRTAGREKLFF.

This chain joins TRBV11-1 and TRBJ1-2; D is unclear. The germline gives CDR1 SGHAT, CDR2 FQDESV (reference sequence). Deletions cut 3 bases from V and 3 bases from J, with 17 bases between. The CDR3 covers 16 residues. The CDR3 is CASSLAGAASDYGYTF. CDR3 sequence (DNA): TGTGCCAGCAGCTTGGCGGGAGCGGCCTCTGACTATGGCTACACCTTC.

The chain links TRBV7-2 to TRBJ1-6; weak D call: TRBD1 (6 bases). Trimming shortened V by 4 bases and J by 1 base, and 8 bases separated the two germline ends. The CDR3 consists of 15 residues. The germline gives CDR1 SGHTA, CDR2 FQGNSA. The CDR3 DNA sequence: TGTGCCAGCAGCTCCGGACAGTCCTATAATTCACCCCTCCACTTT. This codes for CASSSGQSYNSPLHF.

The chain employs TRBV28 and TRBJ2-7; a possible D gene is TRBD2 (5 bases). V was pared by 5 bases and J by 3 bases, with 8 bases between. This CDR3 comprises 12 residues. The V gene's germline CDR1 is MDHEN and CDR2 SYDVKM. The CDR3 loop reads CASSLGVYEQYF. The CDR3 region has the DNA TGTGCCAGCAGTCTCGGGGTCTACGAGCAGTACTTC.

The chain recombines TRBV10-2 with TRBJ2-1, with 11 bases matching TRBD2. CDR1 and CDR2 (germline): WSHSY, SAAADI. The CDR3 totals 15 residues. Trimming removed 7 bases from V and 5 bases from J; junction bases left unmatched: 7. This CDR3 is CASIPGTSGHNEQFF. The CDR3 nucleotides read TGCGCCAGCATCCCTGGGACTAGCGGACACAATGAGCAGTTCTTC.

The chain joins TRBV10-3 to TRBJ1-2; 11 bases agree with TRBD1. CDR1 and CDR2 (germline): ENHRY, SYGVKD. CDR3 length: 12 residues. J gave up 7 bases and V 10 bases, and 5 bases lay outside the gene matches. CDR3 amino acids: CATLGQGGGYTF. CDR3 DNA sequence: TGTGCCACCCTGGGACAGGGGGGTGGCTACACCTTC.

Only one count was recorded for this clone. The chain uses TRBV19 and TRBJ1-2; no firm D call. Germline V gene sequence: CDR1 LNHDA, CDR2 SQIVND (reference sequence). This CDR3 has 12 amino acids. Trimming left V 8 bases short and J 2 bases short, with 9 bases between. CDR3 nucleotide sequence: TGTGCCAGTTATGACACCAACTATGGCTACACCTTC. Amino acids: CASYDTNYGYTF.